This TCR beta chain was sequenced in a study of T cells in Graves' hyperthyroidism and ophthalmopathy. Study-wide background: Prior to any treatment, at the point of initial diagnosis, peripheral blood was collected.

Study-wide findings and caveats: Clonotypes that were expanded in thyroid above 0.001 mostly appeared in blood too.

The hyperthyroidism patients had all been newly diagnosed, and their disease duration was under 2 months. Their ages ranged from 18 to 65 years. Source material for PBMCs was 10 ml fresh peripheral blood. This clonotype has a count of ten or more. Its antigen is not identified. The CDR3 runs 11 residues. Trimming removed 4 bases from V and 9 bases from J, with 6 bases in between. Germline V gene sequence: CDR1 SGHAT, CDR2 FQDESV (reference sequence). TCR beta CDR3 region amplification was performed from RNA transcripts. The HTBI set primed first-round TCR CDR3 RT-PCR. TCRdb processed the multiplex PCR reads anew with MiXCR; each CDR3 protein has one entry. The table lists around 600,000 distinct CDR3 sequences, around 14% of them singletons.

This chain uses TRBV11-1 with TRBJ2-2; D is uncertain. Sequencing was done on a sample of blood. This TCR was sampled from a woman aged 25-40 years with Graves' hyperthyroidism. This CDR3 is CASSSLRELFF. The CDR3 DNA is TGTGCCAGCAGCTCTCTCAGGGAGCTGTTTTTT.